The present T cell receptor (beta chain) was sequenced within a study of graft-versus-host responses after intestinal transplantation. Study overall: The whole recipient group had anti-thymocyte globulin induction followed by tacrolimus and steroids for around 3 years.

Whole-study results and caveats: When patients had graft-donor T cell macrochimerism, their allografts held high graft-versus-host to host-versus-graft clonal ratios.

The germline V gene encodes CDR1 SNHLY and CDR2 FYNNEI. V lost 4 bases and J lost 2, with 14 bases in between. CDR3 length: 15 amino acids. Note on this clone: Its antigen is undetermined.

Profiled with immunoSEQ multiplex PCR; TCRdb holds only in-frame clones, not every one. The sample shows 43,000 or so clones, roughly 95% of them seen only once. V is TRBV2 and J is TRBJ1-2; D ambiguous. The origin of this receptor is a human patient who received an intestinal transplant, so some T cells may come from the graft donor. The sequencing used PBMCs, collected approximately 340 days after intestinal transplant. The CDR3 nucleotides are TGTGCCAGCAGTGTTGGGAGGAACAACAACTATGGCTACACCTTC. It translates to CASSVGRNNNYGYTF.